These 17 T cell receptor beta chains were all obtained from the same sample, sequenced in a study of immune evolution from preneoplasia to lung adenocarcinoma. Only in-frame clones appear in the TCRdb table, and some are missing; sequencing was by immunoSEQ multiplex PCR. Of 4,000 to 6,000 clones in the sample, 80% are singletons; the top ten hold roughly 15%. Sequenced input: FFPE normal lung tissue adjacent to the tumor. Receptors originate from a person aged 50 or older with lung adenocarcinoma.

The chain is built from TRBV15 and TRBJ2-1; 8 bases line up with TRBD2. With 1 base clipped from V and 6 bases from J, the junction kept 8 bases outside the gene matches. Germline CDR1 reads LNHNV; CDR2 reads YYDKDF (reference sequence). This CDR3 has 16 residues. The CDR3 here is CATSRGSSGTGNEQFF. CDR3 nucleotide sequence: TGTGCCACCAGCAGAGGAAGTAGCGGGACGGGCAATGAGCAGTTCTTC.

V and J are TRBV29-1 and TRBJ2-7; D call uncertain. Germline CDR1 reads SQVTM; CDR2 reads ANQGSEA. Trimming removed 5 bases at V and 7 bases at J, with 15 bases between. The CDR3 loop spans 12 amino acids. The CDR3 DNA reads as TGCAGCGTTCACATGCAAAACGGGGAGCAGTACTTC. Translation gives CSVHMQNGEQYF.

V and J are TRBV6-1 and TRBJ2-1; D is unresolved. The V gene lost 5 bases and the J gene lost 9 bases, with 2 bases spanning the gap. Germline V gene lookup returns CDR1 MNHNS and CDR2 SASEGT. The CDR3 runs to 9 residues. The CDR3 nucleotides are TGTGCCAGCAGTATTGAGCAGTTCTTC. Amino acid sequence: CASSIEQFF.

The rearrangement uses TRBV20-1 and TRBJ2-3; D is perhaps TRBD1 (5 bases). The germline V and J ends were trimmed by 5 bases and 3 bases, with 6 bases remaining between them. Germline CDR1 reads DFQATT; CDR2 reads SNEGSKA (reference sequence). The CDR3 has 11 amino acids. The CDR3 is CSAGATDTQYF. In nucleotides, the CDR3 is TGCAGTGCTGGGGCGACAGATACGCAGTATTTT.

The rearrangement joins TRBV6-5 to TRBJ1-5, with D possibly being TRBD1 (5 bases). Germline loops: CDR1 MNHEY, CDR2 SVGAGI. V gave up 6 bases and J gave up 4 bases, with 16 bases separating them. The CDR3 contains 15 residues. The CDR3 loop reads CASSQGLFGNQPQHF. CDR3 bases: TGTGCCAGCAGCCAGGGTTTATTTGGGAATCAGCCCCAGCATTTT.

This clone was counted a single time. The chain couples TRBV6-6 to TRBJ1-1; D perhaps matches TRBD1 (6 bases). The CDR3 covers 16 residues. Germline V gene data show CDR1 as MNHNY and CDR2 as SVGAGI (reference sequence). V was trimmed by 6 bases and J by 3 bases, leaving 20 bases between them. The CDR3 DNA follows: TGTGCCAGCAGCCCCCGGGACACTCGGAGGGACACTGAAGCTTTCTTT. It encodes CASSPRDTRRDTEAFF.

The chain recombines TRBV5-6 with TRBJ1-2; no clear D gene. Germline assignment: CDR1 SGHDT and CDR2 YYEEEE. V gave up 1 base and J gave up 5 bases, with 9 bases separating them. This CDR3 is built from 13 residues. CDR3 protein: CASSLRLDYGYTF. In DNA form, the CDR3 reads TGTGCCAGCAGCTTGAGACTAGATTATGGCTACACCTTC.

V gene TRBV5-4 combines with J gene TRBJ2-7; 7 bases align to TRBD2. The trim removed 0 bases at V and 0 bases at J, leaving 0 bases unmatched. This CDR3 has 14 residues. Germline loops: CDR1 SGHNT, CDR2 YYREEE (reference sequence). CDR3 amino acids: CASSLGLASYEQYF. The CDR3 DNA follows: TGTGCCAGCAGCTTGGGACTAGCCTCCTACGAGCAGTACTTC.

The chain has TRBV6-1 and TRBJ2-7; D is unresolved. The CDR3 is made up of 12 amino acids. Trimming stripped 5 bases from V and 2 bases from J, with 7 bases between. The germline V gene has CDR1 MNHNS and CDR2 SASEGT. The CDR3 region has the DNA TGTGCCAGCAGTCCGCTTCCCTACGAGCAGTACTTC. Protein sequence: CASSPLPYEQYF.

This rearrangement joins TRBV6-4 to TRBJ1-3; D remains ambiguous. This CDR3 has 15 residues. In germline, CDR1 is MRHNA, CDR2 SNTAGT. V gave up 11 bases and J gave up 4 bases, with 21 bases separating them. CDR3 sequence reads: CAPRRVILRGNTIYF. CDR3 nucleotides: TGTGCCCCCAGAAGAGTCATTTTGCGGGGAAACACCATATATTTT.

In its sample, this clone was seen a few times. CDR3 in amino acids: CASSTTDTQYF. DNA of the CDR3: TGTGCCAGCAGTACCACAGATACGCAGTATTTT. The chain is built from TRBV2 and TRBJ2-3, with D unclear. The CDR3 is 11 amino acids. Deletions cut 5 bases from V and 2 bases from J, with 2 bases between. Germline V gives CDR1 SNHLY, CDR2 FYNNEI.

This clone was counted between two and nine times. The rearrangement links TRBV7-9 to TRBJ2-1, with D unresolved. Trimming stripped 6 bases from V and 9 bases from J, with 6 bases between. This CDR3 contains 10 residues. Germline V gene sequence: CDR1 SEHNR, CDR2 FQNEAQ (reference sequence). The chain's CDR3 is CASRPFEQFF. DNA of the CDR3: TGTGCCAGCAGACCCTTTGAGCAGTTCTTC.

The rearrangement joins TRBV6-1 to TRBJ2-7; a weak D match, TRBD2 (6 bases). V was pared by 5 bases and J by 9 bases, with 17 bases between. The CDR3 loop spans 13 amino acids. Germline lookup yields CDR1 MNHNS and CDR2 SASEGT. CDR3 region: CASSLGLPLGQYF. As DNA, the CDR3 is TGTGCCAGCAGTTTGGGACTCCCGCTAGGGCAGTACTTC.

The V gene is TRBV29-1, the J gene TRBJ2-7, with 10 bases matching TRBD2. CDR3 length: 14 amino acids. Germline trimming cut 5 bases from V and 0 bases from J; bases unmatched to any gene: 4. Per germline, CDR1 SQVTM and CDR2 ANQGSEA. CDR3 amino acids: CSVRTSGISYEQYF. In nucleotides, the CDR3 is TGCAGCGTTAGAACTAGCGGGATCTCCTACGAGCAGTACTTC.

The chain is built from TRBV6-4 and TRBJ2-3; TRBD2 is a possible D gene (6 bases). Trimming left V 2 bases short and J 4 bases short, with 10 bases between. This CDR3 spans 14 amino acids. Germline values: CDR1 MRHNA, CDR2 SNTAGT. The CDR3, as DNA: TGTGCCAGCAGTGACGGCGGAGGGGCAGATACGCAGTATTTT. This translates into CASSDGGGADTQYF.

This chain joins TRBV30 and TRBJ2-1; 14 nucleotides align to TRBD2. The CDR3 runs 13 residues. Germline CDR1 GTSNPN, CDR2 SVGIG (reference sequence). V dropped 6 bases and J dropped 6; count of bases not matched to a gene: 1. The CDR3 loop is CACGLAGGNEQFF. The CDR3 bases are TGTGCCTGTGGACTAGCGGGAGGCAATGAGCAGTTCTTC.

The CDR3 loop reads CASSERGEKTYEQYF. CDR3 in DNA: TGTGCCAGCAGTGAGCGAGGAGAGAAAACCTACGAGCAGTACTTC. J is TRBJ2-7 and V is TRBV11-2; D is ambiguous. The CDR3 spans 15 residues. Trimming shortened V by 6 bases and J by 2 bases, and 17 bases separated the two germline ends. Germline CDR1 and CDR2: SGHAT and FQNNGV.